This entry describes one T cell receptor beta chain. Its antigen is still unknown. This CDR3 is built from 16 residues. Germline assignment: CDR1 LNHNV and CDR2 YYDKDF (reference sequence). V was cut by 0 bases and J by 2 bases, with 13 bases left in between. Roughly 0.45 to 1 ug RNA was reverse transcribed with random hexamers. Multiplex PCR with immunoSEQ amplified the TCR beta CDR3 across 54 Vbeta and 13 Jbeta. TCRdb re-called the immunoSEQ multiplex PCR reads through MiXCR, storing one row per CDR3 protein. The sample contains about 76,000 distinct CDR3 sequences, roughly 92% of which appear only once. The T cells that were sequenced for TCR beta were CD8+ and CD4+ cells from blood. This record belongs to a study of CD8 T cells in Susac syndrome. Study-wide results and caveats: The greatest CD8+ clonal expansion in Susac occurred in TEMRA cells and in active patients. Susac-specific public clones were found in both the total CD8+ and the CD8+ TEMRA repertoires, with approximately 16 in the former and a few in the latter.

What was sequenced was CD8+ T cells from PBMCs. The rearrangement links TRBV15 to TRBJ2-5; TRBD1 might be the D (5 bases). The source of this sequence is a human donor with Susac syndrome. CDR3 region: CATSRDLTGYQETQYF. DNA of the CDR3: TGTGCCACCAGCAGAGACCTCACAGGCTATCAAGAGACCCAGTACTTC.